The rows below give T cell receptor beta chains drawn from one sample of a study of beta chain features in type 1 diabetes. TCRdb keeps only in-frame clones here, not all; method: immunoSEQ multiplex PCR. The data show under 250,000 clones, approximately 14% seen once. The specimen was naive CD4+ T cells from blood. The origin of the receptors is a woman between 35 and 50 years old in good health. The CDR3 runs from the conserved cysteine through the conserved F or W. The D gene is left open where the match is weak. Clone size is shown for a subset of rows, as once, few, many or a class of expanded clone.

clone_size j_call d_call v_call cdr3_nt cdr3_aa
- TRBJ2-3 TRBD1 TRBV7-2 TGTGCCAGCAGCCCCAGGGGGCGAAGCACAGATACGCAGTATTTT CASSPRGRSTDTQYF
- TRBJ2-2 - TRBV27 TGTGCCAGCAGTCCACAGGGTTTTGACACCGGGGAGCTGTTTTTT CASSPQGFDTGELFF
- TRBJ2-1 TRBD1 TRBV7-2 TGTGCCAGCAGCGGGACAGGGTCAAGGAGCGAGCAGTTCTTC CASSGTGSRSEQFF
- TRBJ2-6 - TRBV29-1 TGCAGCGCCGGCGGGCCAACTGGGGCCAACGTCCTGACTTTC CSAGGPTGANVLTF
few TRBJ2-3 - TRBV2 TGTGCCAGCAGGGAGGGGGGGACTGTCACAGATACGCAGTATTTT CASREGGTVTDTQYF
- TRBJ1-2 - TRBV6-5 TGTGCCAGCAGGGCAGGGGTAGATGGCTACACCTTC CASRAGVDGYTF
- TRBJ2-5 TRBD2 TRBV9 TGTGCCAGCAGCGCCAACGTAGCGGGGGTAGAGACCCAGTACTTC CASSANVAGVETQYF
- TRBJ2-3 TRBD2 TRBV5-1 TGCGCCAGCAGCTCCTTGACTAGCGGGGGGGCAACAGATACGCAGTATTTT CASSSLTSGGATDTQYF
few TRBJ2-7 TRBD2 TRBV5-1 TGCGCCAGCAGCCCAGCTAGCGGGGGTGCCTACGAGCAGTACTTC CASSPASGGAYEQYF
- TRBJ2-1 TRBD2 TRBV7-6 TGTGCCAGCAGCTTAGATAGGCGGGGGGCATACAATGAGCAGTTCTTC CASSLDRRGAYNEQFF
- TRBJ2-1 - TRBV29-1 TGCAGCGTTGAAGACGGCACAGGGTCCTACAATGAGCAGTTCTTC CSVEDGTGSYNEQFF
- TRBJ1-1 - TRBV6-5 TGTGCCAGCAGTTACGAGTCCACAGCCATAAACACTGAAGCTTTCTTT CASSYESTAINTEAFF
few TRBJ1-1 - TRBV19 TGTGCCAGTAGTATCGCCGTCCCGCCGGTAGCTTTCTTT CASSIAVPPVAFF
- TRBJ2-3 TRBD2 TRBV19 TGTGCCAGTATCCTGGGGCCCAGCGGGGGGGCAGATACGCAGTATTTT CASILGPSGGADTQYF
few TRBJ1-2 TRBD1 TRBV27 TGTGCCAGCAGAAAACAGGGGGTTGCTAACTATGGCTACACCTTC CASRKQGVANYGYTF
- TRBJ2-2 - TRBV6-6 TGTGCCAGCAGCCCAGCGAGGGACACCGGGGAGCTGTTTTTT CASSPARDTGELFF
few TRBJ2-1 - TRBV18 TGTGCCAGCTCACCCGCGACGGACTCCGAGCAGTTCTTC CASSPATDSEQFF
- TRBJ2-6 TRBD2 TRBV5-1 TGCGCCAGCAGCTTGTTTAGCGGGGTGAGCTCTGGGGCCAACGTCCTGACTTTC CASSLFSGVSSGANVLTF
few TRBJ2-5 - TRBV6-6 TGTGCCACCGCCGGGTTCGAGACCCAGTACTTC CATAGFETQYF
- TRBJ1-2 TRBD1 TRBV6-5 TGTGCCAGCAACAGGGGAATTCGAGGTTATGGCTACACCTTC CASNRGIRGYGYTF
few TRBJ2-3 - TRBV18 TGTGCCAGCTCACCGAAAGGGGGGGGCACAGATACGCAGTATTTT CASSPKGGGTDTQYF
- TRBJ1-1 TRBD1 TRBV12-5 TGTGCTAGTGGTCCGGGGACAGGGGGCGACACTGAAGCTTTCTTT CASGPGTGGDTEAFF
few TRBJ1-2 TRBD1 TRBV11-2 TGTGCCAGCAGCAACAGAGGACAGGGGACCCCAGCTAACTATGGCTACACCTTC CASSNRGQGTPANYGYTF
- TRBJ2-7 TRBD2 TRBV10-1 TGCGCCAGCAGTGAGTCTAGCGGGGTAGCCTACGAGCAGTACTTC CASSESSGVAYEQYF
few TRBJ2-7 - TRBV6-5 TGTGCCAGCAGTTACACCAGGGGCACCTACGAGCAGTACTTC CASSYTRGTYEQYF
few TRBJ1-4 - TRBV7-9 TGTGCCAGCAGCGTCGCCGCGGGGCTGGGGGAAAAACTGTTTTTT CASSVAAGLGEKLFF
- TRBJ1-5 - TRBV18 TGTGCCAGCTCCCCTGGACAGAGCAATCAGCCCCAGCATTTT CASSPGQSNQPQHF
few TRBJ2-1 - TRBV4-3 TGCGCCAGCAGCCAAGATGGGGGGAGCCCCTACAATGAGCAGTTCTTC CASSQDGGSPYNEQFF
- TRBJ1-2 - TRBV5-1 TGCGCCAGCAGCAGGGGATCGGGGGTTGTGGGGTATGGCTACACCTTC CASSRGSGVVGYGYTF
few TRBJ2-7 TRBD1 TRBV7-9 TGTGCCAGCAGCCCGTGGACAGGACCACAATGGGAGCAGTACTTC CASSPWTGPQWEQYF
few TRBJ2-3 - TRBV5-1 TGCGCCAGCAGCTTGCTCGGCCCCGGGTCCACAGATACGCAGTATTTT CASSLLGPGSTDTQYF
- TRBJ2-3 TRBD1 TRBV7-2 TGTGCCAGCAGCTCCAGGGGCGACAGGGCGGGAGATACGCAGTATTTT CASSSRGDRAGDTQYF
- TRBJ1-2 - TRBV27 TGTGCCAGCAGTACGGGTTATGGCTACACCTTC CASSTGYGYTF
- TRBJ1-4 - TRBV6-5 TGTGCCAGCAGGGAAACGACAGCCGGGGGAGAAAAACTGTTTTTT CASRETTAGGEKLFF
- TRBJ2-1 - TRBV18 TGTGCCAGCTCACCGGATCTAGCCGGTGAGCAGTTCTTC CASSPDLAGEQFF
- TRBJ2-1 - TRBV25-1 TGTGCCAGCAGTGACCCCGGCAGGGTGGGTGGCAATGAGCAGTTCTTC CASSDPGRVGGNEQFF
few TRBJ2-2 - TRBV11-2 TGTGCCAGCAGCTACCGACTAGTCGGGGACACCGGGGAGCTGTTTTTT CASSYRLVGDTGELFF
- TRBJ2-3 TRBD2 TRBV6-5 TGTGCCAGCAGTTACCGCGGGGGTGCCGGCGCGGATACGCAGTATTTT CASSYRGGAGADTQYF
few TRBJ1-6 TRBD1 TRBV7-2 TGTGCCAGCAGCCGTCGTACAGGGGAAAAGGGCTCACCCCTCCACTTT CASSRRTGEKGSPLHF
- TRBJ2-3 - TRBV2 TGTGCCAGCAGGGAGGGGGGGCCCACAGATACGCAGTATTTT CASREGGPTDTQYF
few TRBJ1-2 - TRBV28 TGTGCCAGCAGGCGATACAGGCCATCTAACTATGGCTACACCTTC CASRRYRPSNYGYTF
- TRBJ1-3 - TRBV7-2 TGTGCCACCGATGTGGGGGCTAGAGGAAACACCATATATTTT CATDVGARGNTIYF
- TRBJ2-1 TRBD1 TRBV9 TGTGCCAGCAGCGTATGGACAGGGGGACCGGGTGAGCAGTTCTTC CASSVWTGGPGEQFF
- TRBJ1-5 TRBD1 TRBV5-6 TGTGCCAGCAGCTTCTCGGACAGGGGGCGAAAACAGCCCCAGCATTTT CASSFSDRGRKQPQHF
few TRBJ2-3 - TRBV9 TGTGCCAGCGGCCGTGATACGCAGTATTTT CASGRDTQYF
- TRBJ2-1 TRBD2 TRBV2 TGTGCCAGCAGTGAAGCGCTTAGGGAGGGGAGGGCGCAGTTCTTC CASSEALREGRAQFF
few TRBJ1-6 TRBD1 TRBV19 TGTGCCAGTAGTAATGACAGGGGAGTGAATTCACCCCTCCACTTT CASSNDRGVNSPLHF
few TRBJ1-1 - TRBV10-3 TGTGCCATCACCTCACGGGAGTCCGACACTGAAGCTTTCTTT CAITSRESDTEAFF
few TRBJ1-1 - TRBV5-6 TGTGCCAGCAGCTTTGACACTTGGATGAACACTGAAGCTTTCTTT CASSFDTWMNTEAFF
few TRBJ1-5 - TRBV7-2 TGTGCCAGCAGCTTAAGCGTAATCGGCACCCAGCCCCAGCATTTT CASSLSVIGTQPQHF
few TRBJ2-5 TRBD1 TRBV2 TGTGCCAGCAGCCCCGGACAGGGAAGGGACCAGTACTTC CASSPGQGRDQYF
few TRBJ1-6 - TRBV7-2 TGTGCCAGCAGCTCACAATTTTCACCCCTCCACTTT CASSSQFSPLHF
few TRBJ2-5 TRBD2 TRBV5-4 TGTGCCAGCAGCGGTTTAGCGGGGGCCCCGAGGGCCCAGTACTTC CASSGLAGAPRAQYF
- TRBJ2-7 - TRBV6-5 TGTGCCAGCAGTTACTCGGGGGGGGGCAGTTACGAGCAGTACTTC CASSYSGGGSYEQYF
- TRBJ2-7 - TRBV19 TGTGCCAGTAGTATCGGCTACGAGCAGTACTTC CASSIGYEQYF
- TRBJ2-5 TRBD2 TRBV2 TGTGGTTGGGGGGGAACGGAGGAGACCCAGTACTTC CGWGGTEETQYF
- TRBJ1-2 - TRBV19 TGTGCCAGTACCCAGAGGGGACACCCGGGGTATGGCTACACCTTC CASTQRGHPGYGYTF
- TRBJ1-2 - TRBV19 TGTGCCAGTAATAGAGCTAACTATGGCTACACCTTC CASNRANYGYTF
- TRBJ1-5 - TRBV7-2 TGTGCCAGCAGCTTACGGGGGGGGAGACAGCCCCAGCATTTT CASSLRGGRQPQHF